The TCR beta chain under discussion was sequenced for a study of somatic mutations in cytotoxic T cells in rheumatoid arthritis. Study results and caveats: Exceedance of 20% of CD8+ cells by the largest CD8+ clone occurred in about an eighth of the roughly 60 patients. Slight underrepresentation of TRBV07 in rheumatoid arthritis patients was not adjusted for multiple comparisons.

As concerns this clone: What it binds is unknown.

The assay was immunoSEQ multiplex PCR, and TCRdb's table has in-frame clones only and misses some. In the table there are fewer than 20,000 clones, roughly 80% of which are singletons. Trimming cost V 6 bases and J 6 bases, with 21 bases left between them. This CDR3 region has 15 residues. CDR1 is MNHNS and CDR2 is SASEGT in the germline V gene. Sequences were obtained from CD8+ T cells sorted from blood. V gene TRBV6-1 combines with J gene TRBJ2-7; perhaps TRBD2 as D (6 bases). This clonotype was sampled from a woman in her sixties or seventies in good health. CDR3: CASSLSGTNRPEQYF. The CDR3 DNA is TGTGCCAGCAGCCTTAGCGGCACCAACCGCCCCGAGCAGTACTTC.